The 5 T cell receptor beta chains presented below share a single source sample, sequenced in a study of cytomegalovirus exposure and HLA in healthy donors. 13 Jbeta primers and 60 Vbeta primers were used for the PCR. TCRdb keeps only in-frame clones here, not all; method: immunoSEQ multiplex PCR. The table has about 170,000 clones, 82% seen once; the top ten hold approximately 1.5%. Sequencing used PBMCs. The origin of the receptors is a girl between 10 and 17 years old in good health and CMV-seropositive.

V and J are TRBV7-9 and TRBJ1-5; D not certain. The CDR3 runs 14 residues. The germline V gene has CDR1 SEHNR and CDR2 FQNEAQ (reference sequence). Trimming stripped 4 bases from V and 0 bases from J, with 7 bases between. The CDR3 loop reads CASSSGGSNQPQHF. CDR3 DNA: TGTGCCAGCAGCTCAGGAGGTAGCAATCAGCCCCAGCATTTT.

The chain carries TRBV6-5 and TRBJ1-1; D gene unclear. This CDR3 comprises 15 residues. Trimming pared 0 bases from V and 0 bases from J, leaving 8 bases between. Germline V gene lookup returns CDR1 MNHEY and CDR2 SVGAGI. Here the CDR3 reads CASSYSYGMNTEAFF. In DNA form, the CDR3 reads TGTGCCAGCAGTTACTCGTACGGGATGAACACTGAAGCTTTCTTT.

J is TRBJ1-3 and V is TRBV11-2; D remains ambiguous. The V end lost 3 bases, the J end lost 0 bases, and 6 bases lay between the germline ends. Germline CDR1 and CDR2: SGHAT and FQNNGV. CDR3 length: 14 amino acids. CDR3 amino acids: CASSFSLSGNTIYF. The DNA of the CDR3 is TGTGCCAGCAGCTTTAGCCTCTCTGGAAACACCATATATTTT.

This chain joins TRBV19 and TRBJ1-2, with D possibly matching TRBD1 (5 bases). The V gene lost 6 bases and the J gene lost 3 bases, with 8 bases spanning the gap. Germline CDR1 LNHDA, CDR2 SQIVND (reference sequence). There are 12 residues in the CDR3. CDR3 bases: TGTGCCAGTAGCCGGGGGGACTATGGCTACACCTTC. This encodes CASSRGDYGYTF.

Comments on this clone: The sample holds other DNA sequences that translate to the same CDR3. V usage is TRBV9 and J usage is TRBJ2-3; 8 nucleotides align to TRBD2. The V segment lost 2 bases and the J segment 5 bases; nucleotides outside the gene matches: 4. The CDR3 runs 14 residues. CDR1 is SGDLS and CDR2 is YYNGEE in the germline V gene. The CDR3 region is CASSVAGGGDTQYF. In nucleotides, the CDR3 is TGTGCCAGCAGCGTGGCGGGGGGCGGAGATACGCAGTATTTT.